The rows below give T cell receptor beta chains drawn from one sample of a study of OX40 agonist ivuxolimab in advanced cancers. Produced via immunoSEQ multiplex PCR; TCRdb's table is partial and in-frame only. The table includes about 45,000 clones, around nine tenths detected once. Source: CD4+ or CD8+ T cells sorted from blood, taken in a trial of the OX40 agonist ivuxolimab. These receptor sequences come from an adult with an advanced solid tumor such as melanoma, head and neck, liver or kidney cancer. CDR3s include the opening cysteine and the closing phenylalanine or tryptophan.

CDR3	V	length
CASSQDVGTVYEQYF	TRBV4-3	15
CASSGAGQPDYTF	TRBV27	13
CASSPGLAGVFSYNEQFF	TRBV19	18
CASSPGTGTGELFF	TRBV28	14
CASSIGTGKWTGAYNEQFF	TRBV19	19
CSVEDQTSSYEQYF	TRBV29-1	14
CASSQDRGSNTEAFF	TRBV4-3	15
CAWKGQLLAKNIQYF	TRBV30	15
CASSDWVWGENTEAFF	TRBV6-1	16
CASSVEGQENEKLFF	TRBV9	15
CASSVGRGGLWESTDTQYF	TRBV9	19
CASSEIDFPLLTQYF	TRBV2	15
CASSYLRFSDTQYF	TRBV6-5	14
CASGLGVGNQPQHF	TRBV19	14
CASTETGAETQYF	TRBV9	13
CASSQDHERLYEQYF	TRBV4-3	15
CAISESGGLNEKLFF	TRBV10-3	15
CASSEVGHSTEAFF	TRBV10-1	14
CASIGKGLNQPQHF	TRBV19	14
CASSLGARRAFF	TRBV13	12
CASSLQGGNNEQFF	TRBV5-8	14
CASRGQEDYGYTF	TRBV2	13
CASSTYNEQFF	TRBV5-1	11
CASSQDGGAGELFF	TRBV4-3	14
CASSLSGELFF	TRBV27	11
CAWSSGTGNPPLHF	TRBV30	14
CAWSAGGGAEAFF	TRBV30	13
CASTLGQGFQGAFF	TRBV9	14
CASSPPSGGRYNEQFF	TRBV5-1	16
CASTHPLGDYGYTF	TRBV6-5	14
CASSLGLTFNYGYTF	TRBV13	15